Below, one T cell receptor beta chain is given with its context. No antigen is known for it. The record has no base qualities; no much larger clone is one base away. This entry is derived from a study of CD8 T cells in Susac syndrome (dated 2019 in TCRdb). For the wider study: Among the Susac syndrome patients who were sequenced, clinically active disease was present in more than five and clinical remission was observed in under ten. Clonality of the CD8+ T cell repertoire was compared between roughly eleven healthy donors, approximately 14 Susac syndrome patients and about 15 multiple sclerosis patients. Whether CD8+ T cell activation and differentiation in Susac syndrome was antigen driven was tested using repertoire sequencing. At blood withdrawal, Susac syndrome patients were therapy-naive, treated with corticosteroids (with IVIg additionally given to some), or treated with IVIg alone.

What the research found in general, with its limitations: Looking at Susac-specific public clones, the researchers identified under 20 in the total CD8+ repertoire and roughly 5 in the CD8+ TEMRA repertoire. The TCR sequencing and HLA analysis was acknowledged to have included a relatively small number of individuals. Clonal expansion was seen in Susac syndrome CD8+ repertoires, peaking in CD8+ TEMRA cells and being greater in clinically active patients than in remitting ones.

In the germline V gene (reference sequence), CDR1 corresponds to SEHNR and CDR2 to FQNEAQ. V and J are truncated by 5 bases and 3 bases respectively, leaving an intervening sequence of 11 bases. The cysteine opens and the phenylalanine closes a CDR3 of 14 amino acids. CDR3 DNA only is kept here, 42 bases in frame from base 1. High-throughput TCR beta sequencing profiled peripheral blood CD8+ and CD4+ T cells from healthy donors, Susac syndrome patients and multiple sclerosis patients. The Susac syndrome patients fulfilled recently defined diagnostic criteria for definite or probable disease. Bulk CD8+ and CD4+ T cells were purified by magnetic negative isolation, whereas CD8+ TEMRA cells were enriched by FACS. Blood was collected in EDTA tubes and processed within 24 hours, with PBMCs isolated through density gradient centrifugation. PBMCs intended for TCR sequencing were cryopreserved in liquid nitrogen and thawed later in a water bath at 37 degrees C. The sorted or isolated CD4+, CD8+ and CD8+ TEMRA cells had a purity of 90% or higher.

RNA was extracted using the RNeasy kit, and about 0.45 to 1 microgram was reverse transcribed with random hexamers. The immunoSEQ multiplex PCR assay, covering 54 Vbeta and 13 Jbeta segments, was used to amplify TCR beta CDR3 regions. PCR amplification bias was corrected using a synthetic template baseline for primer optimization and computational correction. Processing in the source paper ran as follows. Reads were assigned to V, D and J genes according to IMGT and analyzed in immunoSEQ Analyzer, with only productive sequences retained. Clonality was computed as one minus Shannon entropy normalized by log2 of the number of productive unique sequences. Public and private clones were assessed among the 100 most prevalent clones of each patient and control. Clones were defined as Susac-specific if absent from the healthy and MS cohorts, from more than 900 published viral clones and from other ImmuneACCESS disease sequences. The public reads were reanalyzed by TCRdb: fastp trimming at Q25, MiXCR alignment, in-frame beta chains only. When rows share a CDR3 protein, they turn into one entry using the most common DNA and genes. The V and J calls and clone size come from TCRdb's table, not from the authors' own analysis. The sample yields approximately 83,000 distinct CDR3 sequences; about 94% were counted once. The top ten clones comprise 0.85% to 1% of the sample.

Sequenced: CD8+ T cells from PBMCs. The sequence derives from a human donor with Susac syndrome. The rearranged segments are TRBV7-9 and TRBJ1-5; the D gene remains uncertain. The CDR3 region has the sequence CASSPISNNQPQHF. The bases are TGTGCCAGCAGCCCCATCTCTAACAATCAGCCCCAGCATTTT.